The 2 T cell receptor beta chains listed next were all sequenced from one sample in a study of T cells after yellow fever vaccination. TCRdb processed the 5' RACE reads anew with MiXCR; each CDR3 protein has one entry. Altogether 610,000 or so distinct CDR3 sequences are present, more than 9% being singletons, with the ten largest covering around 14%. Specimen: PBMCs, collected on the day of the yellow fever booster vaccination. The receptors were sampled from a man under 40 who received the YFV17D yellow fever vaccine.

The CDR3 spells CATRTGGVTEAFF. The CDR3 nucleotides read TGTGCCACCCGAACAGGCGGAGTAACAGAAGCTTTCTTT. The genes are TRBV12-3 or TRBV12-4 and TRBJ1-1; tentatively, D is TRBD1 (5 bases). The CDR3 loop spans 13 amino acids. Trimming cost V 10 bases and J 8 bases, with 20 bases left between them.

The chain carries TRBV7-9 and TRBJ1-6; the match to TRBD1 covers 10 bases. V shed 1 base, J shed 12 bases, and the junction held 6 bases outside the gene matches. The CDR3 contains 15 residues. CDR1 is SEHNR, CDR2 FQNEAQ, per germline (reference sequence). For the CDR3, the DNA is TGTGCCAGCAGCTTAGGATCGACAGGGGGCGAACCCCTCCACTTT. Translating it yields CASSLGSTGGEPLHF.